These 23 T cell receptor beta chains were sequenced from one sample in a study of T cell responses to AZD1222 COVID-19 vaccine. Measured with immunoSEQ multiplex PCR; TCRdb has only the in-frame clones, and not every one. Here the sample spans under 200,000 clones, around 87% being singletons. Sequenced here: peripheral blood, sampled 28 days after the second AZD1222 dose. All receptors come from an adult who received the AZD1222 COVID-19 vaccine.

About this clone itself: One junction end does not reproduce the germline sequence, and a read error may be involved. The chain links TRBV5-4 to TRBJ1-2; 7 bases fit TRBD1. This CDR3 has 15 residues. Germline CDR1 SGHNT, CDR2 YYREEE (reference sequence). The CDR3 nucleotides read TGTGCCAGCAGTTTGGGGGGACAGTCCGGGCCGGGCTACACCTTC. Its translation: CASSLGGQSGPGYTF.

The chain combines TRBV7-2 with TRBJ2-3; D is perhaps TRBD1 or TRBD2 (6 bases each). V gave up 1 base and J gave up 7 bases, with 12 bases separating them. This CDR3 region has 14 residues. The germline CDR1 and CDR2 sequences are SGHTA and FQGNSA. CDR3 residues: CASSLGGGGNTQYF. CDR3 nucleotides: TGTGCCAGCAGCTTAGGTGGAGGGGGGAATACGCAGTATTTT.

The V and J genes are TRBV6-2 or TRBV6-3 and TRBJ1-5; 8 bases map to TRBD1. The germline V gene has CDR1 MNHEY and CDR2 SVGEGT. Trimming took 6 bases from V and 4 from J; bases not matched to a gene: 14. CDR3 size: 17 residues. The CDR3 here is CASSLSTGAGWNQPQHF. The CDR3 DNA is TGTGCCAGCAGCCTCTCGACAGGGGCCGGTTGGAATCAGCCCCAGCATTTT.

The chain joins TRBV6-1 to TRBJ2-7, with D unclear. Germline-derived CDR1 and CDR2 are MNHNS and SASEGT. V was pared by 3 bases and J by 3 bases, with 6 bases between. The CDR3 has 12 residues. The CDR3 reads CASSDLRYEQYF. The CDR3 nucleotides read TGTGCCAGCAGTGACCTTCGCTACGAGCAGTACTTC.

The rearrangement links TRBV19 to TRBJ1-1, with D possibly being TRBD1 (6 bases). Trimming left V 7 bases short and J 4 bases short, with 16 bases between. The CDR3 contains 14 residues. Germline values: CDR1 LNHDA, CDR2 SQIVND (reference sequence). CDR3 loop: CASKDGGDITEAFF. The DNA of the CDR3 is TGTGCCAGTAAAGACGGAGGGGACATCACTGAAGCTTTCTTT.

This chain links TRBV6-5 with TRBJ2-1; 7 positions match TRBD1. CDR3 length equals 14 residues. The trim removed 7 bases at V and 2 bases at J, leaving 5 bases unmatched. Germline V gene data show CDR1 as MNHEY and CDR2 as SVGAGI. The CDR3 DNA is TGTGCCAGCATTAACAGGGGCCCCTACAATGAGCAGTTCTTC. Residues: CASINRGPYNEQFF.

This clone was seen at least ten times. This chain connects TRBV6-1 to TRBJ1-2; no firm D call. Trimming removed 2 bases from V and 8 bases from J, with 3 bases in between. The V gene's germline CDR1 is MNHNS and CDR2 SASEGT. The CDR3 extends over 10 amino acids. DNA for the CDR3: TGTGCCAGCAGTGAACGCGGCTACACCTTC. Translating it yields CASSERGYTF.

This clone has only a few counts. V and J are TRBV12-3 or TRBV12-4 and TRBJ1-1; no clear D. V lost 6 bases to trimming and J lost 1 base, with 9 bases between them. The CDR3 spans 13 residues. The CDR3 DNA reads as TGTGCCAGCAGCTCTTCCGGGAACACTGAAGCTTTCTTT. It codes for CASSSSGNTEAFF.

This clone has just one count. The chain combines TRBV7-6 with TRBJ2-1; D ambiguous. Per germline, CDR1 SGHVS and CDR2 FNYEAQ. The ends were cut back, 1 base at V and 0 bases at J, with 7 bases in the middle. The CDR3 has 15 residues. CDR3 nucleotides: TGTGCCAGCAGCTTAGAGAGTTACTCCTACAATGAGCAGTTCTTC. It is translated as CASSLESYSYNEQFF.

This chain joins TRBV5-1 and TRBJ1-1; D not certain. The CDR3 loop spans 13 amino acids. Germline values: CDR1 SGHRS, CDR2 YFSETQ. Trimming shortened V by 0 bases and J by 11 bases, and 14 bases separated the two germline ends. This CDR3 is CASSLVGRPSAFF. The CDR3 nucleotides read TGCGCCAGCAGCTTGGTAGGGCGGCCAAGTGCTTTCTTT.

The chain uses TRBV10-3 and TRBJ1-1, with D unclear. The germline V gene encodes CDR1 ENHRY and CDR2 SYGVKD. The V end was cut by 10 bases, the J end by 1 base, with 7 bases between. The CDR3 runs to 11 residues. The CDR3, as DNA: TGTGCCACAACAGAGAACACTGAAGCTTTCTTT. Its protein product is CATTENTEAFF.

The CDR3 DNA reads as TGTGCCAGCAGTTTATTGGGAGTTAACTATGGCTACACCTTC. Translation gives CASSLLGVNYGYTF. The chain carries TRBV27 and TRBJ1-2; D uncertain. V lost 1 base, J lost 1 base, and 7 bases lay in between. CDR1 is MNHEY and CDR2 is SMNVEV in the germline V gene (reference sequence). The length of the CDR3 is 14 residues.

V is TRBV7-2 and J is TRBJ2-7; 8 nucleotides align to TRBD1. Germline V CDR1 and CDR2: SGHTA, FQGNSA. With V trimmed by 6 bases and J by 4 bases, 8 bases remained unmatched. This CDR3 region has 14 residues. The CDR3 DNA reads as TGTGCCAGCAGTTCGGACAGGGTTCAGTACGAGCAGTACTTC. It specifies CASSSDRVQYEQYF.

This chain joins TRBV9 and TRBJ1-2; D unresolved. The CDR3 sequence is 13 residues long. Germline V CDR1 and CDR2: SGDLS, YYNGEE. V was clipped by 3 bases and J by 1 base, with 7 bases between them. In DNA form, the CDR3 reads TGTGCCAGCAGCGCCACAATTAACTATGGCTACACCTTC. Protein product: CASSATINYGYTF.

The chain joins TRBV4-1 to TRBJ2-1, with TRBD2 identical over 12 bases. This CDR3 comprises 17 residues. The ends lost 1 base at V and 3 bases at J; junction bases unmatched: 4. Germline assignment: CDR1 MGHRA and CDR2 YSYEKL. CDR3 loop: CASSQGASGGGYNEQFF. CDR3 in DNA: TGCGCCAGCAGCCAAGGGGCTAGCGGGGGGGGCTACAATGAGCAGTTCTTC.

The J gene is TRBJ1-1, the V gene TRBV7-6; no clear D. The CDR3 consists of 15 residues. Trimming took 4 bases from V and 2 from J, leaving 14 bases between them. Per germline, CDR1 SGHVS and CDR2 FNYEAQ. The CDR3 protein is CASSSPGEGNTEAFF. The DNA of the CDR3 is TGTGCCAGCAGCTCCCCCGGCGAGGGTAACACTGAAGCTTTCTTT.

This chain links TRBV18 with TRBJ1-5, with D perhaps TRBD1 (6 bases). The CDR3 extends over 15 amino acids. V dropped 1 base and J dropped 6 bases, with 13 bases sitting between them. Germline V lookup: CDR1 KGHSH, CDR2 LQKENI. CDR3 loop: CASSPRAGEGQPQHF. CDR3 nucleotides: TGTGCCAGCTCACCACGGGCAGGGGAGGGTCAGCCCCAGCATTTT.

The chain is built from TRBV5-4 and TRBJ1-3; D is uncertain. V lost 5 bases to trimming and J lost 0 bases, with 12 bases between them. Germline lookup yields CDR1 SGHNT and CDR2 YYREEE (reference sequence). This CDR3 contains 15 residues. CDR3 sequence: CASSSNLGSGNTIYF. In nucleotides, the CDR3 is TGTGCCAGCAGTTCCAATCTGGGCTCTGGAAACACCATATATTTT.

The rearrangement links TRBV5-6 to TRBJ1-6, with D perhaps TRBD1 (6 bases). This CDR3 is built from 15 residues. The V gene lost 0 bases and the J gene lost 9 bases, with 13 bases spanning the gap. Germline loops: CDR1 SGHDT, CDR2 YYEEEE. CDR3 region: CASSLAGRGASPLHF. CDR3 bases: TGTGCCAGCAGCTTGGCTGGCAGGGGCGCTTCACCCCTCCACTTT.

The chain has TRBV25-1 and TRBJ1-5; D is undetermined. This CDR3 has 12 amino acids. Germline V lookup: CDR1 MGHDK, CDR2 SYGVNS. V was shortened by 4 bases and J by 0 bases, with 1 base between the two germline ends. The CDR3: CASSVSNQPQHF. In DNA form, the CDR3 reads TGTGCCAGCAGTGTTAGCAATCAGCCCCAGCATTTT.

The chain links TRBV18 to TRBJ1-6, with 8 bases aligning to TRBD1. Germline V gene sequence: CDR1 KGHSH, CDR2 LQKENI. The CDR3 has 16 amino acids. Unmatched junction bases numbered 9, after V lost 3 bases and J lost 8 bases. CDR3 nucleotide sequence: TGTGCCAGCTCACCTATCCGGAGACAGGGGTATTCACCCCTCCACTTT. This sequence encodes CASSPIRRQGYSPLHF. The full variable domain, with the rest looked up from reference TRBV18 and TRBJ1-6, is NAGVMQNPRHLVRRRGQEARLRCSPMKGHSHVYWYRQLPEEGLKFMVYLQKENIIDESGMPKERFSAEFPKEGPSILRIQQVVRGDSAAYFCASSPIRRQGYSPLHFGNGTRLTVT.

This clone was observed once. The CDR3 bases are TGTGCCAGCAGCTTAGGAGGGCCGGGGGCGCCGTCCGGCTACACCTTC. This codes for CASSLGGPGAPSGYTF. V and J are TRBV7-9 and TRBJ1-2, with D perhaps matching TRBD1 (6 bases). Trimming left V 1 base short and J 8 bases short, with 20 bases between. The germline V gene encodes CDR1 SEHNR and CDR2 FQNEAQ (reference sequence). CDR3 length: 16 amino acids.

The CDR3 DNA reads TGTGCCAGCAGCCCGAGCAGACAGGGCGAAGCTTTCTTT. Translating gives CASSPSRQGEAFF. This sequence joins TRBV11-2 and TRBJ1-1, with 7 nucleotides matching TRBD1. The CDR3 has 13 amino acids. Germline V gene data show CDR1 as SGHAT and CDR2 as FQNNGV. V lost 5 bases and J lost 8; bases outside the gene matches: 8. Supplemented by reference TRBV11-2 and TRBJ1-1, the full variable domain reads EAGVAQSPRYKIIEKRQSVAFWCNPISGHATLYWYQQILGQGPKLLIQFQNNGVVDDSQLPKDRFSAERLKGVDSTLKIQPAKLEDSAVYLCASSPSRQGEAFFGQGTRLTVV.